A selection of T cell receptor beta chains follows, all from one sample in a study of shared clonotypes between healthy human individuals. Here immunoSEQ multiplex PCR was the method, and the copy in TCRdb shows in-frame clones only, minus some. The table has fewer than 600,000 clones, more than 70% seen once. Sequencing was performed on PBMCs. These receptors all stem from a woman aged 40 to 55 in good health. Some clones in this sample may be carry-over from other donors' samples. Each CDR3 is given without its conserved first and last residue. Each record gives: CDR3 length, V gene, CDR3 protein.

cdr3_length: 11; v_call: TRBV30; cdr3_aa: AWGFSGAYGYT
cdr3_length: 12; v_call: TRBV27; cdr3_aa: ASSPSVGPGGYT
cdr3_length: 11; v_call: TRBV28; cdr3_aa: ASSSIAGLTQY
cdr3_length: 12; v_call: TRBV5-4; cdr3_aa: ASSSRTGFYEQY
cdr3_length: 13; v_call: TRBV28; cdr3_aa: ASSSPGRSIYEQY
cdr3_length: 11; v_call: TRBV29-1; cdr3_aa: SVAGLRTDTQY
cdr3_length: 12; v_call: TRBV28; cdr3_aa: ASKGETNTGELF
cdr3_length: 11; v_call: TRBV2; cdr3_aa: ASSEREGNTQY
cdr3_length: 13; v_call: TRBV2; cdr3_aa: ASSEGTQPSDTQY
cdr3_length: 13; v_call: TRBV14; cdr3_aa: ASSYLQRYTGELF
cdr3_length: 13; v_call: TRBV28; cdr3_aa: ASKPGHFSTDTQY
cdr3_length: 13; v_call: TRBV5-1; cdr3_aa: ASSLGLDSSYEQY
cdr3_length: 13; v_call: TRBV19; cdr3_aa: ASSSPRLGAEEQY
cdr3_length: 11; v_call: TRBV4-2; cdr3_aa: ASSLRGGQPQH
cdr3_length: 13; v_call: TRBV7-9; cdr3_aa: ASSQTLGTNNEQF
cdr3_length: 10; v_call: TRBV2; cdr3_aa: ASSTPSGTQY
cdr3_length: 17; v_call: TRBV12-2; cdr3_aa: ASRPQFLASGNGTYEQY
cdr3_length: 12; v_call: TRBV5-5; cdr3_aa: ASSPQGNSYEQY
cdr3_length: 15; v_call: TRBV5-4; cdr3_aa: ASTFAGGAGAWYEQY
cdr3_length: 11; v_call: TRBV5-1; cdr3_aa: ASSSQGGETQY
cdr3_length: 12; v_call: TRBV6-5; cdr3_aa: ASRKSGGTGEQF
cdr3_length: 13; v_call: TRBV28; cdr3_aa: ASSPWDRVTGELF
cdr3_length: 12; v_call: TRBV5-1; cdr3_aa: ASSPGLVDETQY
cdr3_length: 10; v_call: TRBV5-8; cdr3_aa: ASRYRTGLPY
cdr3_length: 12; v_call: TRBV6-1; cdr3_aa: ASSDGGGEQPQH
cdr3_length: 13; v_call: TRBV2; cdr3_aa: ASSRDRENGQPQH
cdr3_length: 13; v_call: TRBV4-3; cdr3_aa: ASSQGQVLNYGYT
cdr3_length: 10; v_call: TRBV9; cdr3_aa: ASSTRAGGYT
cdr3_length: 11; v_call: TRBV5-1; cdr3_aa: ASSLGGHNEQF
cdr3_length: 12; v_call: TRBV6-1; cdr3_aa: ASTLGTENSPLH
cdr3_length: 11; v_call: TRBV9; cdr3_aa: ASSVETRNTQY
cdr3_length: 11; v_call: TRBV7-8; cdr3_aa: ASSLQGGNIQY
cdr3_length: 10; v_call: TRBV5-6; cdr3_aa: ASSLGGTLST
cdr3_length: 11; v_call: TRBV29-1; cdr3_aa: SVRTGVNQPQH
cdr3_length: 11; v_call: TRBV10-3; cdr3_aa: AITTSGSSEQF
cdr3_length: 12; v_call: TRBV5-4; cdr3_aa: ASSLGTGSYGYT
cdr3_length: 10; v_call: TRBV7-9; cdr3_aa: ASSLAHDEQY